Below are 20 T cell receptor beta chains sequenced from a single sample in a study of cytomegalovirus exposure and HLA in healthy donors. PCR was performed using 60 Vbeta and 13 Jbeta primers. Sequencing was performed with immunoSEQ multiplex PCR; in TCRdb, only in-frame clones are kept and a portion is missing. The data show about 170,000 clones, around 80% seen once. Sequences were obtained from PBMCs. Receptors originate from a female donor in good health and CMV-seronegative.

In its sample, this clone was seen a few times. J is TRBJ1-3 and V is TRBV18; D uncertain. Germline loops: CDR1 KGHSH, CDR2 LQKENI. Trimming stripped 3 bases from V and 7 bases from J, with 22 bases between. CDR3 length equals 17 residues. The CDR3: CASSPTVPGSAWNTIYF. CDR3 bases: TGTGCCAGCTCACCGACGGTACCGGGATCGGCTTGGAACACCATATATTTT. The variable domain in full, completed from reference TRBV18 and TRBJ1-3, reads NAGVMQNPRHLVRRRGQEARLRCSPMKGHSHVYWYRQLPEEGLKFMVYLQKENIIDESGMPKERFSAEFPKEGPSILRIQQVVRGDSAAYFCASSPTVPGSAWNTIYFGEGSWLTVV.

V is TRBV18 and J is TRBJ1-1, with 9 bases fitting TRBD1. J lost 5 bases, V lost 5 bases, and 6 bases had no gene match. Germline loops: CDR1 KGHSH, CDR2 LQKENI. The CDR3 is 14 residues long. The CDR3 reads CASSTQGARTEAFF. Here the CDR3 DNA reads TGTGCCAGCTCAACACAGGGGGCTCGGACTGAAGCTTTCTTT.

The V and J genes are TRBV6-5 and TRBJ2-7; TRBD1 matches at 7 bases. This CDR3 region has 13 residues. V lost 7 bases, J lost 6 bases, and 9 bases stayed unmatched. Germline V gene data show CDR1 as MNHEY and CDR2 as SVGAGI. CDR3 loop: CASTLTQGSEQYF. The CDR3 region has the DNA TGTGCCAGCACTCTTACACAGGGGAGCGAGCAGTACTTC.

The rearrangement joins TRBV11-3 to TRBJ2-1; 7 bases match TRBD2. V gave up 2 bases and J gave up 3 bases; unmatched junction bases: 10. The CDR3 has 17 amino acids. Germline-derived CDR1 and CDR2 are SGHNT and YENEEA. CDR3 sequence: CASSLLGYGGGYNEQFF. The DNA of the CDR3 is TGTGCCAGCAGCTTACTCGGTTACGGCGGGGGCTACAATGAGCAGTTCTTC.

V and J are TRBV28 and TRBJ2-7; unclear D gene. V gave up 0 bases and J gave up 2 bases, with 14 bases separating them. The V gene's germline CDR1 is MDHEN and CDR2 SYDVKM. This CDR3 contains 16 residues. DNA for the CDR3: TGTGCCAGCAGTTTATGGAGGCGTGGAAAGGCCTACGAGCAGTACTTC. This encodes CASSLWRRGKAYEQYF.

V usage is TRBV10-2 and J usage is TRBJ1-1; 9 nucleotides agree with TRBD1. V dropped 6 bases and J dropped 5; count of bases not matched to a gene: 7. The length of the CDR3 is 14 residues. Germline CDR1 is WSHSY and CDR2 is SAAADI. CDR3 nucleotides: TGCGCCAGCAGGGGCCGGGACAGGGTAACTGAAGCTTTCTTT. Protein product: CASRGRDRVTEAFF.

V and J are TRBV2 and TRBJ2-2; D unclear. The CDR3 extends over 12 amino acids. The germline gives CDR1 SNHLY, CDR2 FYNNEI. V lost 8 bases and J lost 5, with 9 bases in between. The CDR3 nucleotides read TGTGCCAGCGGAGTAGAGACCGGGGAGCTGTTTTTT. It translates to CASGVETGELFF.

The J gene is TRBJ1-5, the V gene TRBV7-9; 9 bases line up with TRBD1. This CDR3 spans 13 amino acids. Germline values: CDR1 SEHNR, CDR2 FQNEAQ (reference sequence). With V trimmed by 2 bases and J by 11 bases, 4 bases remained unmatched. This CDR3 reads CASSLTQGATQHF. The CDR3 DNA reads as TGTGCCAGCAGCTTAACACAGGGGGCAACCCAGCATTTT.

This clone was observed a handful of times. The V call is TRBV11-2, the J call TRBJ1-1; D is perhaps TRBD1 (5 bases). V lost 1 base and J 4 bases, leaving 10 bases between the germline ends. Germline V CDR1 and CDR2: SGHAT, FQNNGV. The CDR3 totals 14 residues. The CDR3 region is CASSLARVTTEAFF. The CDR3 DNA follows: TGTGCCAGCAGCTTAGCCAGGGTTACCACTGAAGCTTTCTTT.

CDR3 bases: TGTGCCAGCAGCACTAGAACGAACACCGGGGAGCTGTTTTTT. The encoded protein is CASSTRTNTGELFF. The chain employs TRBV9 and TRBJ2-2, with a weak D call TRBD2 (5 bases). Looked up from germline, CDR1 is SGDLS and CDR2 is YYNGEE. V lost 4 bases and J lost 0, with 7 bases in between. The CDR3 runs 14 residues. The whole variable domain, remainder taken from reference TRBV9 and TRBJ2-2, is DSGVTQTPKHLITATGQRVTLRCSPRSGDLSVYWYQQSLDQGLQFLIQYYNGEERAKGNILERFSAQQFPDLHSELNLSSLELGDSALYFCASSTRTNTGELFFGEGSRLTVL.

This clone was recorded once. The V gene is TRBV7-2, the J gene TRBJ2-7; 9 nucleotides align to TRBD1. Germline lookup yields CDR1 SGHTA and CDR2 FQGNSA. CDR3 length: 15 amino acids. The V segment lost 5 bases and the J segment 2 bases; nucleotides outside the gene matches: 7. The CDR3 DNA follows: TGTGCCAGCAGCGCACCGGGACAGGGAACCTACGAGCAGTACTTC. It specifies CASSAPGQGTYEQYF. The whole variable domain, remainder taken from reference TRBV7-2 and TRBJ2-7, is GAGVSQSPSNKVTEKGKDVELRCDPISGHTALYWYRQSLGQGLEFLIYFQGNSAPDKSGLPSDRFSAERTGGSVSTLTIQRTQQEDSAVYLCASSAPGQGTYEQYFGPGTRLTVT.

As concerns this clone: Mismatch with germline at one junction end may stem from a read error. The chain joins TRBV7-9 to TRBJ2-1, with 9 positions matching TRBD2. The germline V gene has CDR1 SEHNR and CDR2 FQNEAQ (reference sequence). The CDR3 runs 13 residues. CDR3 nucleotides: TGTTCCAGTGGGGTAGCGGGGGACAATGAGCAGTTCTTC. Encoded protein: CSSGVAGDNEQFF.

This rearrangement joins TRBV5-8 to TRBJ2-5; 8 bases line up with TRBD2. The CDR3 has 18 residues. V shed 0 bases and J 0 bases; nucleotides not matched to a gene: 10. Germline CDR1 SGHTS, CDR2 YDEGEE. The CDR3 protein is CASSLEYRGLGDQETQYF. CDR3 sequence (DNA): TGTGCCAGCAGCTTGGAGTATCGGGGACTAGGCGACCAAGAGACCCAGTACTTC.

The rearrangement links TRBV30 to TRBJ2-6; the D is unclear. Trimming stripped 3 bases from V and 0 bases from J, with 3 bases between. Germline V CDR1 and CDR2: GTSNPN, SVGIG (reference sequence). The CDR3 totals 13 residues. CDR3 residues: CAWSLSGANVLTF. The CDR3 nucleotides read TGTGCCTGGAGCCTCTCTGGGGCCAACGTCCTGACTTTC.

CDR3 sequence reads: CASSPGRTDTQYF. The CDR3 nucleotides are TGTGCCAGCTCGCCAGGGCGCACAGATACGCAGTATTTT. This chain uses TRBV18 with TRBJ2-3; possibly TRBD1 for D (5 bases). The CDR3 covers 13 residues. Trimming removed 6 bases from V and 1 base from J, with 8 bases in between. The germline CDR1 and CDR2 sequences are KGHSH and LQKENI.

The chain joins TRBV5-1 to TRBJ1-1; possibly TRBD1 for D (6 bases). V lost 1 base to trimming and J lost 7 bases, with 14 bases between them. The CDR3 runs to 14 residues. Germline lookup yields CDR1 SGHRS and CDR2 YFSETQ. CDR3 in amino acids: CASSLWGGAGEAFF. Written as DNA, the CDR3 is TGCGCCAGCAGCTTGTGGGGGGGCGCGGGTGAAGCTTTCTTT.

This chain uses TRBV6-5 with TRBJ2-2, with a tentative D call TRBD2 (6 bases). This CDR3 has 16 amino acids. V shed 4 bases and J shed 3 bases, with 15 bases lying between them. CDR1 and CDR2 from the germline V gene are MNHEY and SVGAGI. For the CDR3, the DNA is TGTGCCAGCAGTTTTGGAGGGCTAGGTGACACCGGGGAGCTGTTTTTT. Residues: CASSFGGLGDTGELFF.

The CDR3 protein is CASSQGTSGSFSYEQYF. In nucleotides, the CDR3 is TGCGCCAGCAGCCAAGGGACTAGCGGGAGTTTTTCCTACGAGCAGTACTTC. The V and J genes are TRBV4-3 and TRBJ2-7; 13 bases fit TRBD2. V lost 1 base to trimming and J lost 1 base; unmatched junction nucleotides: 4. Germline V gives CDR1 LGHNA, CDR2 YSLEER. The CDR3 is 17 amino acids.

This chain's CDR3 is CASSESGGQLNSLGDSPLHF. CDR3 in DNA: TGTGCCAGCAGTGAATCTGGGGGACAGCTTAATTCTCTGGGGGATTCACCCCTCCACTTT. The chain uses TRBV2 and TRBJ1-6; 7 bases are shared with TRBD1. V was pared by 2 bases and J by 8 bases, with 21 bases of the junction left unmatched. CDR1 and CDR2 (germline): SNHLY, FYNNEI. The length of the CDR3 is 20 residues.

CDR3: CASSGWTPGNEKLFF. The CDR3 bases are TGTGCCAGTAGTGGATGGACACCCGGAAATGAAAAACTGTTTTTT. V gene TRBV19 combines with J gene TRBJ1-4; possibly TRBD1 for D (5 bases). The CDR3 runs to 15 residues. Between the trimmed V and J ends, which lost 5 bases and 5 bases, there was a span of 15 bases. Germline V gene data show CDR1 as LNHDA and CDR2 as SQIVND (reference sequence).